This T cell receptor beta chain was sequenced during a study of beta chain features in type 1 diabetes. The V end lost 3 bases, the J end lost 5 bases, and 11 bases lay between the germline ends. Per germline, CDR1 LNHNV and CDR2 YYDKDF (reference sequence). The CDR3 runs to 13 residues. Whole-study results and caveats: TCRB CDR3 length was moderately but significantly reduced in all four CD4+ subsets of Type 1 diabetes patients. Overrepresentation of cells with high TCR expression could result from cDNA sequencing.

Stem cell-like memory, regulatory, central memory and naive CD4+ cells were sorted via CD45RO/CCR7/CD25/CD127/CD95/CD27. Since all of the isolated RNA was reverse transcribed, expressed TCRB transcripts were what got sequenced. Using immunoSEQ multiplex PCR, the repertoire was profiled, and TCRdb retains in-frame clones only, with some absent. The repertoire consists of approximately 250,000 clones, with around 9.9% occurring once and the leading ten covering about 0.018%. This clone appeared a few times. Antigen specificity is unknown. The chain carries TRBV15 and TRBJ2-7, with a tentative D call TRBD1 (6 bases). The receptor was isolated from a man aged 25-45 years with type 1 diabetes. The sequencing sample was made of naive CD4+ T cells from blood. CDR3 region: CATSSDRWNEQYF. In nucleotides, the CDR3 is TGTGCCACCAGCAGTGACAGGTGGAACGAGCAGTACTTC.